This paragraph covers one T cell receptor beta chain sequence. The count of this clone is one. The specificity of this receptor is unknown. No base-level quality is on record; no much larger clone is a single base apart. This entry is derived from a study of blood T cell repertoires in COVID-19 (dated by TCRdb to the early 2020s). Concerning the study at large: Collaborator samples came from the United States, Italy and Spain and covered acute and convalescent phases of COVID-19. The material from the prospective study consisted of cDNA or gDNA derived from T cells, B-cell-depleted T cells, or PBMCs. Subjects who had been exposed to COVID-19, were actively infected with it, or had recovered from it provided the deeply sampled blood TCRbeta repertoires that made up the dataset. A freely available public database, intended as a resource for researchers studying the immune response to SARS-CoV-2, is where the repertoires were released. Samples were obtained from the ongoing ImmuneRACE study (first 160 participants) and from 1,200 or so subjects provided by 6 global collaborators. Nearly every sample came with metadata listing a de-identified subject ID, COVID-19 status, age in years and sex. Where available, HLA class I and class II types were taken from metadata supplied by the sample provider and were not determined by assay-based typing.

The immunoSEQ Assay, a bias-controlled multiplex PCR, was used to amplify TCRbeta CDR3 regions from genomic DNA. Concerning the study's data processing: Nucleated cell counts per sample were estimated from amplification of reference gene primers within the assay. Sequence reads were collapsed and filtered to measure the absolute abundance of every unique TCRbeta CDR3 rearrangement. For each sample, productive Simpson clonality was calculated as the square root of Simpson's diversity index over productive rearrangements. The source is immuneACCESS, and TCRdb retained only in-frame sequences with V and J called. Part of the clones is not carried over; for the studies checked, unresolved V genes explain less than half of this, and the remainder is unexplained. The V and J calls and clone size come from that table; D and trimming were worked out from the DNA. Counted in this sample were 100,000 or so clones; around four fifths of them appeared once. The ten largest clones take up around an eighth of the sample.

Each collaborating institution followed its own protocols to collect whole blood in K2EDTA tubes. For TCRbeta analysis, collaborators shipped samples in one of three forms: frozen whole blood, isolated PBMCs, or DNA extracted from either of those sample types. Broad study findings and their caveats: Clinical and demographic metadata were provided uncurated, with the amount varying by source and participant.

V and J lose 8 bases and 8 bases, and a span of 22 bases separates them. The CDR3 spans 14 residues, from the cysteine through the phenylalanine. Only CDR3 DNA is held: 42 bases, read in frame from base 1. CDR1 is given as GTSNPN and CDR2 as SVGIG, both from the germline V gene (reference sequence). The sequenced sample was peripheral blood. In this chain, TRBV30 is recombined with TRBJ2-1, with TRBD1 as a weak D call on 6 bases. This TCR was recovered from a man aged 45-60 years with active or convalescent COVID-19. The CDR3 sequence is CAEGGQGNFYEQFF. The sequence in DNA is TGTGCCGAGGGCGGCCAGGGGAATTTTTATGAGCAGTTCTTC.